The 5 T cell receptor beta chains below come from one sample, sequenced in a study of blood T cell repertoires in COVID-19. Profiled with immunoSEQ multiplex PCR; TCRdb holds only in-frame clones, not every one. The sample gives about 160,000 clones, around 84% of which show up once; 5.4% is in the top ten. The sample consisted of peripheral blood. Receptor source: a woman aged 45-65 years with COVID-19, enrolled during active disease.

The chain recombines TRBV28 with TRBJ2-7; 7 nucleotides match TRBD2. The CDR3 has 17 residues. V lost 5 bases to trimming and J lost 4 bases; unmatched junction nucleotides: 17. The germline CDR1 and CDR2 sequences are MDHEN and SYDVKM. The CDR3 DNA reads TGTGCCAGCAGTACACCGTGGGGGGGGACCGTAGGTTACGAGCAGTACTTC. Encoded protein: CASSTPWGGTVGYEQYF.

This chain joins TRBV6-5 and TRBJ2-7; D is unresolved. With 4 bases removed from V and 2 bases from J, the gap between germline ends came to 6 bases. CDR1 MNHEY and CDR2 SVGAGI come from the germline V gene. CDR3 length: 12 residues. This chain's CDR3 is CASSSSTYEQYF. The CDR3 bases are TGTGCCAGCAGTTCGTCTACCTACGAGCAGTACTTC.

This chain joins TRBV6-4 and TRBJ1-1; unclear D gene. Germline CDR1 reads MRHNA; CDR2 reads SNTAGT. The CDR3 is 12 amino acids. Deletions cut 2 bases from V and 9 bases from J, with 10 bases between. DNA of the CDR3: TGTGCCAGCAGTGACCCAAGGCGGAAAGCTTTCTTT. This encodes CASSDPRRKAFF.

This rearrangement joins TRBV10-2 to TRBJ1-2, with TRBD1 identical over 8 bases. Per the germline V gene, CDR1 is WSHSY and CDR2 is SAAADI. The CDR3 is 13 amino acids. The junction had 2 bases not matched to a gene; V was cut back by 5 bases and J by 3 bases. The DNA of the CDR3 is TGCGCCAGCAGTTCGACAGGGGACTATGGCTACACCTTC. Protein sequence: CASSSTGDYGYTF.

CDR3 sequence: CASSIDGTILNQPQHF. The DNA of the CDR3 is TGTGCCAGTAGTATAGACGGGACAATACTCAATCAGCCCCAGCATTTT. This chain connects TRBV19 to TRBJ1-5, with D maybe TRBD1 (6 bases). With 0 bases removed from V and 3 bases from J, the gap between germline ends came to 12 bases. The CDR3 runs to 16 residues. Germline V gene data show CDR1 as LNHDA and CDR2 as SQIVND (reference sequence).